The clone carrying this TCR beta chain was observed many times. This record comes from a study of early T cells in non-severe SARS-CoV-2 infection. About the study: Investigators sequenced bulk RNA drawn from unsorted whole blood, and chains remained unpaired.

Each CDR3 protein is one row after TCRdb ran MiXCR on the 5' RACE reads. The sample includes tens of thousands of distinct CDR3 sequences, roughly 9.6% of them seen just once. This CDR3 is built from 12 residues. Germline V CDR1 and CDR2: SQVTM, ANQGSEA. Trimming removed 4 bases from V and 6 bases from J, with 12 bases in between. The sequence derives from an adult who was a healthcare worker with PCR-confirmed SARS-CoV-2 infection or an uninfected control (not recorded which). Specimen: whole blood. The chain carries TRBV29-1 and TRBJ1-1; D is unclear. The DNA for the CDR3 is TGCAGCGTTGGGTTAGGGTCCCCTGAAGCTTTCTTT. Its translation: CSVGLGSPEAFF.